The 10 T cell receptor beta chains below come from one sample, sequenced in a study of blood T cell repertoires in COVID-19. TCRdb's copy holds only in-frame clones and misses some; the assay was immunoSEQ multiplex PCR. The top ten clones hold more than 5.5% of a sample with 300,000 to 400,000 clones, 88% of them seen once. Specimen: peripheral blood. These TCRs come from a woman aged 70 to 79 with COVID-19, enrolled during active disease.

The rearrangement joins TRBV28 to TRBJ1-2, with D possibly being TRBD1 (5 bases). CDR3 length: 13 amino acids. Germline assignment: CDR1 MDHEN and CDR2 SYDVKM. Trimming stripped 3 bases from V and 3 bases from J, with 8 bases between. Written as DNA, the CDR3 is TGTGCCAGCAGTTTCGGGGGGGACTATGGCTACACCTTC. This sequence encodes CASSFGGDYGYTF.

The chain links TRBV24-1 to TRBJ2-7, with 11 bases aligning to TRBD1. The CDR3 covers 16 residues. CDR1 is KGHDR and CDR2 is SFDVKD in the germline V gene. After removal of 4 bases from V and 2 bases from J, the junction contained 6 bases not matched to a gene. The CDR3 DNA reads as TGTGCCACCAGTGACGCGGGACAGGGGGAGGCCTACGAGCAGTACTTC. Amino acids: CATSDAGQGEAYEQYF.

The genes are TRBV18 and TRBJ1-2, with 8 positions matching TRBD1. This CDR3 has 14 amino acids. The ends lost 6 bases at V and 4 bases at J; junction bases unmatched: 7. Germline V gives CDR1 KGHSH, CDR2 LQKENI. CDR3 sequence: CASSLGQGLYGYTF. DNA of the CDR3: TGTGCCAGCTCGCTAGGACAGGGCCTCTATGGCTACACCTTC.

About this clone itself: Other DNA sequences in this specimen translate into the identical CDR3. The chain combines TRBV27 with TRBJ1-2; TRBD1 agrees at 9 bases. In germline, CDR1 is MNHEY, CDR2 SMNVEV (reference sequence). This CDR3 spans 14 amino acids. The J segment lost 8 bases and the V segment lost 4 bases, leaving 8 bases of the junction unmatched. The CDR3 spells CASSSPGQGPGYTF. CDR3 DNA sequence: TGTGCCAGCAGTTCTCCGGGACAGGGCCCGGGCTACACCTTC.

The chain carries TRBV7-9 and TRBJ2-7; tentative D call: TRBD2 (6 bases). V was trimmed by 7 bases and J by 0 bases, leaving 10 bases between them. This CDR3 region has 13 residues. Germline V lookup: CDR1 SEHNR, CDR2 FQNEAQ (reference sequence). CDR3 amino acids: CASTSGVSYEQYF. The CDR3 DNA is TGTGCCAGCACGTCGGGGGTCTCCTACGAGCAGTACTTC.

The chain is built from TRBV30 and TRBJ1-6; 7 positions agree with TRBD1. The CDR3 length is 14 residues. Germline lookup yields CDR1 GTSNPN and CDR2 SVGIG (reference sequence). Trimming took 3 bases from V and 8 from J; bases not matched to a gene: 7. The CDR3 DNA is TGTGCCTGGAGCTCAAACAGGGGCCATTCACCCCTCCACTTT. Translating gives CAWSSNRGHSPLHF.

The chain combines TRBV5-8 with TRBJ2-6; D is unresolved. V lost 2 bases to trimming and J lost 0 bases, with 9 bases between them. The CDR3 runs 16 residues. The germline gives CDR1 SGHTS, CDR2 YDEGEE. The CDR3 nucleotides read TGTGCCAGCAGCTTCGCTCCTAGCTCTGGGGCCAACGTCCTGACTTTC. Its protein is CASSFAPSSGANVLTF.

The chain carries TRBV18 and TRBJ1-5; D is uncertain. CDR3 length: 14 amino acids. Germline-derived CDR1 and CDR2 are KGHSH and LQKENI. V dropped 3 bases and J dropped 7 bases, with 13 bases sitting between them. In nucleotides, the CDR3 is TGTGCCAGCTCACCGGAAACAGAAGTCCAGCCCCAGCATTTT. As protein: CASSPETEVQPQHF. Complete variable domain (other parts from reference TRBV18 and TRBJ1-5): NAGVMQNPRHLVRRRGQEARLRCSPMKGHSHVYWYRQLPEEGLKFMVYLQKENIIDESGMPKERFSAEFPKEGPSILRIQQVVRGDSAAYFCASSPETEVQPQHFGDGTRLSIL.

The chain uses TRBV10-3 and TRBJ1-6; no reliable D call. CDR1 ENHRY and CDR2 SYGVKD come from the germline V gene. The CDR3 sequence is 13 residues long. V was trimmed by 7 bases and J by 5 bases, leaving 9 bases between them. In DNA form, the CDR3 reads TGTGCCATCACAGAGAGCGATAATTCACCCCTCCACTTT. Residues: CAITESDNSPLHF.

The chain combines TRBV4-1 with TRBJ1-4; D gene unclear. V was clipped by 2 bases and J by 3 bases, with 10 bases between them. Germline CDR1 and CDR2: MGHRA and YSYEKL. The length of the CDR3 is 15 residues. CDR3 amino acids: CASSQFYVANEKLFF. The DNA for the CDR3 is TGCGCCAGCAGCCAATTCTACGTGGCTAATGAAAAACTGTTTTTT.